This note documents a single TCR beta chain sequence. The data derive from a study of CD8 T cells in Susac syndrome. This CDR3 region has 14 residues. The ends were cut back, 2 bases at V and 0 bases at J, with 7 bases in the middle. The germline V gene encodes CDR1 MNHNS and CDR2 SASEGT. RNA, at roughly 0.5 to 1 ug, was reverse transcribed with random hexamers. Using its own MiXCR run on the immunoSEQ multiplex PCR reads, TCRdb lists one record per CDR3 protein. This sample has about 180,000 distinct CDR3 sequences; 90% to 95% occur once, and the top ten carry approximately 0.09%. Sequencing targeted TCR beta in blood CD8+ and CD4+ T cells.

The rearrangement links TRBV6-1 to TRBJ1-1, with D possibly being TRBD1 (5 bases). The sequence was collected from a human donor with multiple sclerosis. Material for sequencing was CD4+ T cells from PBMCs. The CDR3: CASSETGMNTEAFF. For the CDR3, the DNA is TGTGCCAGCAGTGAAACAGGAATGAACACTGAAGCTTTCTTT.